The clone carrying this T cell receptor beta chain was picked up many times. What it recognizes is unknown. This specimen belongs to a study of T cells in Graves' hyperthyroidism and ophthalmopathy. At the level of the study: Upon initial diagnosis and before any treatment, peripheral blood was collected.

Study-wide results and limits: Ophthalmopathy was separated from stable hyperthyroidism by a 13 V-J model.

Authors of the study amplified TCR beta CDR3 regions from RNA transcripts. TCR CDR3 underwent first-round RT-PCR with the HTBI primer set. TCRdb itself ran the multiplex PCR reads through MiXCR, one entry per CDR3 protein. The repertoire includes 250,000 to 400,000 distinct CDR3 sequences, roughly 13% of them detected once, and approximately 35% sits in the top ten. V was cut by 0 bases and J by 6 bases, with 23 bases left in between. Germline V gene lookup returns CDR1 DFQATT and CDR2 SNEGSKA (reference sequence). The CDR3 spans 17 residues. Sequenced sample: blood. The clonotype was recovered from a middle-aged woman with Graves' ophthalmopathy. V usage is TRBV20-1 and J usage is TRBJ1-2; tentatively, D is TRBD1 (6 bases). CDR3 DNA: TGCAGTGCTAGAGATTGGCAGGGGCGCGCTGGTCATAATGGCTACACCTTC. Encoded protein: CSARDWQGRAGHNGYTF.